A selection of T cell receptor beta chains follows, all from one sample in a study of T cell repertoires in cytomegalovirus infection. No antigen has been assigned to these receptors. TCRdb fed the reads into MiXCR, producing one record per CDR3 protein. This table has under 850,000 distinct CDR3 sequences, roughly a third appearing once. The sequences come from cultured PBMCs, collected from culture after CMV antigen stimulation. Receptors were obtained from a human donor in good health (CMV status not recorded). Some clones in this sample may be carry-over from other donors' samples. CDR3s include the opening cysteine and the closing phenylalanine or tryptophan. Each record gives: D gene, clone size, V gene, J gene, CDR3 DNA, CDR3 protein. The D gene is left open where the match is weak. The size field is filled for only some rows; it gives once, few, many or a size class.

-	-	TRBV6-6	TRBJ2-3	TGTGCCAGCAGTTACGTACAGGAAAGGTGGGATACGCAGTATTTT	CASSYVQERWDTQYF
-	-	TRBV7-9	TRBJ1-6	TGTGCCAGCGGCCCGGGCCACCAGACTAATTCACCCCTCCACTTT	CASGPGHQTNSPLHF
-	few	TRBV5-4	TRBJ2-1	TGTGCCAGCAGCTCCGGGGACTGGGGTGAGCAGTTCTTC	CASSSGDWGEQFF
-	-	TRBV10-3	TRBJ2-7	TGTGCCATCAGTGAGTCGCTCGGGGGCTCCTACGAGCAGTACTTC	CAISESLGGSYEQYF
TRBD1	-	TRBV20-1	TRBJ2-7	TGCAGTGCCCGGGGACAGTTCTACGAGCAGTACTTC	CSARGQFYEQYF
-	-	TRBV20-1	TRBJ1-1	TGCAGTGCTAGACACGGGTCGCAGGACGCTGAAGCTTTCTTT	CSARHGSQDAEAFF
TRBD2	-	TRBV10-3	TRBJ2-3	TGTGCCATCAGACGACTAGCGGCAGATACGCAGTATTTT	CAIRRLAADTQYF
-	-	TRBV11-2	TRBJ2-5	TGTGCCAGCAGCCCCGATCGAATCCAGTACTTC	CASSPDRIQYF
-	-	TRBV10-3	TRBJ2-3	TGTGCCATCAGGTCCCAAGATACGCAGTATTTT	CAIRSQDTQYF
-	few	TRBV29-1	TRBJ2-4	TGCAGTTACCGGGACGGCAAAAACATTCAGTACTTC	CSYRDGKNIQYF
-	-	TRBV6-2/TRBV6-3	TRBJ2-3	TGTGCCACGACGCGGACGGAACGAGCAGATACGCAGTATTTT	CATTRTERADTQYF
-	few	TRBV10-3	TRBJ2-2	TGTGCCATCGCTAGCCTGGACACCGGGGAGCTGTTTTTT	CAIASLDTGELFF
-	many	TRBV7-2	TRBJ2-7	TGTGCCAGCAGCTTAATCGGTCAGCCTGGCTACGAGCAGTACTTC	CASSLIGQPGYEQYF
-	-	TRBV6-2/TRBV6-3	TRBJ2-6	TGTGCCAGCAGTTACTCAACCGTCTCTGGGGCCAACGTCCTGACTTTC	CASSYSTVSGANVLTF
-	-	TRBV7-9	TRBJ1-6	TGTGCCAGCAGCTTCTCGAGTGGGAGCTCCTATAATTCACCCCTCCACTTT	CASSFSSGSSYNSPLHF
-	-	TRBV28	TRBJ1-6	TGTGCCAGCAGCTTCAGGTCAAATTCACCCCTCCACTTT	CASSFRSNSPLHF
-	-	TRBV2	TRBJ1-5	TGTGCCAGCAGCCCCGAGCGGGATACCAATCAGCCCCAGCATTTT	CASSPERDTNQPQHF
-	-	TRBV4-2	TRBJ1-5	TGTGCCAGCAGCCAAGATCGGGGGATTAATCAGCCCCAGCATTTT	CASSQDRGINQPQHF
-	-	TRBV15	TRBJ2-1	TGTGCCACCAGCAGAGATGGCGGGGACTACAATGAGCAGTTCTTC	CATSRDGGDYNEQFF
TRBD1	many	TRBV10-3	TRBJ1-2	TGTGCCATCAGTGAGTTTCGGACAGGGGAGGAAGGTTACGGCTACACCTTC	CAISEFRTGEEGYGYTF
TRBD1	few	TRBV27	TRBJ2-7	TGTGCCAGCAGTGACTGGGGGGGACAGGGCTCCTACGAGCAGTACTTC	CASSDWGGQGSYEQYF
-	-	TRBV29-1	TRBJ1-2	TGCAGCGTTGAAGCCGCCCAGGGGTGGGGCTACACCTTC	CSVEAAQGWGYTF
-	-	TRBV6-2/TRBV6-3	TRBJ1-1	TGTGCCAGCACCGACCATCTCAGGGGCACTGAAGCTTTCTTT	CASTDHLRGTEAFF
-	few	TRBV6-1	TRBJ1-2	TGTGCCAGCAATATCGGACATAAAGCTAACTATGGCTACACCTTC	CASNIGHKANYGYTF
TRBD1	few	TRBV5-4	TRBJ2-7	TGTGCCAGCAGCCCGCGACAGGGGGAAAGGTACGAGCAGTACTTC	CASSPRQGERYEQYF
-	-	TRBV29-1	TRBJ1-3	TGCAGCTATTATGGGGGTCCTGGAAACACCATATATTTT	CSYYGGPGNTIYF
-	-	TRBV7-6	TRBJ2-7	TGTGCCAGCAGCTCCGAGGGGGGGCACCTACGGGAGCAGTACTTC	CASSSEGGHLREQYF
-	-	TRBV18	TRBJ1-6	TGTGCCAGCTCACCACCGCTAGACGGAGGGCCCCTCCACTTT	CASSPPLDGGPLHF
TRBD2	few	TRBV10-3	TRBJ2-7	TGTGCCTCGGGGAGCGGGATTTACTACGAGCAGTACTTC	CASGSGIYYEQYF
TRBD1	many	TRBV7-6	TRBJ1-6	TGTGCCAGCAGCGCCGGACAGGGGTTTAATTCACCCCTCCACTTT	CASSAGQGFNSPLHF
-	-	TRBV4-2	TRBJ1-4	TGTGCCAGCAGCCGAACTCGGAACGAAAAACTGTTTTTT	CASSRTRNEKLFF
TRBD1	-	TRBV7-9	TRBJ2-7	TGTGCCAGCAGCTTACACAGGGGTTTCTTCGAGCAGTACTTC	CASSLHRGFFEQYF
-	few	TRBV10-3	TRBJ1-4	TGTGCCATCAGTCACGGGTATGAAAAACTGTTTTTT	CAISHGYEKLFF
-	-	TRBV11-2	TRBJ1-2	TGTGCCAGCAGCTCAGGGGACGATTATTACTCGAACTATGGCTACACCTTC	CASSSGDDYYSNYGYTF
-	-	TRBV5-1	TRBJ1-2	TGCGCCAGCAAGGACAACTACTATGGCTACACCTTC	CASKDNYYGYTF
-	once	TRBV20-1	TRBJ2-4	TGCAGTGCCAAAGTCGAGGCCAAAAACATTCAGTACTTC	CSAKVEAKNIQYF
-	few	TRBV7-2	TRBJ1-1	TGTGCCAGCAGCCCCAGGGACGGGAACACTGAAGCTTTCTTT	CASSPRDGNTEAFF
TRBD1	-	TRBV27	TRBJ1-6	TGTGCCAGCAGTTTCGGGGGGACAGGGAATTCACCCCTCCACTTT	CASSFGGTGNSPLHF
-	many	TRBV7-2	TRBJ2-5	TGTGCCAGCAGCCCCCGGTGGGAGACCCAGTACTTC	CASSPRWETQYF
TRBD2	-	TRBV6-2/TRBV6-3	TRBJ2-1	TGTGCCAGCAGTTTAGGGGCAGCCCCGGGACTAGCGGGAGAGGAGTTTTCGCAGTTCTTC	CASSLGAAPGLAGEEFSQFF
-	once	TRBV5-6	TRBJ2-1	TGTGCCAGCAGCTACCGCATTTGGCCCTACAATGAGCAGTTCTTC	CASSYRIWPYNEQFF
-	few	TRBV6-1	TRBJ2-7	TGTGCCAGCAGTGGGTGGCTGCCGAGGAGAAAGGACTACGAGCAGTACTTC	CASSGWLPRRKDYEQYF
-	-	TRBV7-9	TRBJ1-5	TGTGCCAGCAGCCCCGGGGCGAGTCAGCCCCAGCATTTT	CASSPGASQPQHF
TRBD1	-	TRBV19	TRBJ1-1	TGTGCCAGTAGTATAGGGGGACAGCCCCCTGAAGCTTTCTTT	CASSIGGQPPEAFF
-	few	TRBV12-3/TRBV12-4	TRBJ1-5	TGTGCCAGCGGGTCTACGGGAAATCAGCCCCAGCATTTT	CASGSTGNQPQHF
-	once	TRBV7-9	TRBJ2-5	TGTGCCAGCAGCTTGGGTCTGGGAGAGAAGACCCAGTACTTC	CASSLGLGEKTQYF
-	many	TRBV7-2	TRBJ2-7	TGTGCCAGCAGCCGCCTCATGGGCCTAGGGGAGCAGTACTTC	CASSRLMGLGEQYF
-	-	TRBV7-6	TRBJ2-1	TGTGCCAGCATCAACCGGGGGTCAGGGGTCCACAATGAGCAGTTCTTC	CASINRGSGVHNEQFF
TRBD1	-	TRBV12-3/TRBV12-4	TRBJ1-4	TGTGCCAGCAGTCGACAGGGGGATAGGGAAAAACTGTTTTTT	CASSRQGDREKLFF
-	-	TRBV5-4	TRBJ2-5	TGTGCCAGCAGCCGGGACCTAGAGTACCAAGAGACCCAGTACTTC	CASSRDLEYQETQYF
-	-	TRBV6-1	TRBJ2-4	TGTGCCAGCAGTGAGCCAAAAAAGAAAAACATTCAGTACTTC	CASSEPKKKNIQYF
-	-	TRBV12-3/TRBV12-4	TRBJ2-7	TGTGCCAGCAGCCGCAGGGGTGGGGGCCCTCTTGGCTACGAGCAGTACTTC	CASSRRGGGPLGYEQYF
-	-	TRBV7-6	TRBJ2-1	TGTGCCAGCAGCTTAAAGGTGAATGAGCAGTTCTTC	CASSLKVNEQFF
-	few	TRBV28	TRBJ2-1	TGTGCCAGCAGTTGGCAAACAGGAACTCCCTACAATGAGCAGTTCTTC	CASSWQTGTPYNEQFF
TRBD2	-	TRBV7-2	TRBJ2-7	TGTGCCAGCAGCTTCCCGACTAGCGGGTACGAGCAGTACTTC	CASSFPTSGYEQYF
-	-	TRBV20-1	TRBJ1-6	TGCAGTGCTAGAAGGCGGGCTAATTCACCCCTCCACTTT	CSARRRANSPLHF
-	-	TRBV19	TRBJ2-1	TGTGCCAGTAGTACGAGAACTTCTAGTGAATTTGGGAATGAGCAGTTCTTC	CASSTRTSSEFGNEQFF
-	-	TRBV7-2	TRBJ1-3	TGTGCCAGCAGCTTCGGGCCGATAGGAAACACCATATATTTT	CASSFGPIGNTIYF